Shown below are 10 T cell receptor beta chains from a single sample sequenced in a study of blood T cell repertoires in COVID-19. The method was immunoSEQ multiplex PCR; TCRdb's version includes in-frame clones alone and lacks a portion of them. The sample includes about 69,000 clones, roughly 89% of them seen just once. The sample was peripheral blood. All receptors derive from a woman aged 45-60 years with active COVID-19.

This clone has just one count. This chain joins TRBV6-5 and TRBJ2-5, with 12 bases that match TRBD2. The CDR3 sequence is 14 residues long. Looked up from germline, CDR1 is MNHEY and CDR2 is SVGAGI. V gave up 5 bases and J gave up 5 bases; unmatched junction bases: 3. The chain's CDR3 is CASSLAGGVETQYF. The CDR3 nucleotides are TGTGCCAGCAGTCTAGCGGGAGGGGTGGAGACCCAGTACTTC.

The CDR3 DNA is TGCGCCAGCAGCCCGTTAGGAGGGAACACTGAAGCTTTCTTT. The encoded protein is CASSPLGGNTEAFF. The chain couples TRBV4-1 to TRBJ1-1; no reliable D call. This CDR3 has 14 amino acids. With 4 bases removed from V and 1 base from J, the gap between germline ends came to 10 bases. Germline CDR1 MGHRA, CDR2 YSYEKL.

The chain recombines TRBV29-1 with TRBJ2-7; 7 positions match TRBD1. Per germline, CDR1 SQVTM and CDR2 ANQGSEA. V was pared by 7 bases and J by 2 bases, with 8 bases of the junction left unmatched. The CDR3 contains 13 residues. The CDR3 loop is CSARTGGTYEQYF. The CDR3 nucleotides read TGCAGCGCAAGGACAGGTGGGACCTACGAGCAGTACTTC.

This chain uses TRBV11-2 with TRBJ1-2; 9 positions agree with TRBD1. Germline assignment: CDR1 SGHAT and CDR2 FQNNGV. CDR3 size: 13 residues. Trimming took 5 bases from V and 4 from J; bases not matched to a gene: 2. CDR3 DNA: TGTGCCAGCAGCGGGACAGGGCGCTATGGCTACACCTTC. Encoded protein: CASSGTGRYGYTF.

The chain combines TRBV2 with TRBJ2-1; a possible D gene is TRBD1 (6 bases). V was clipped by 0 bases and J by 10 bases, with 19 bases between them. CDR3 length: 16 amino acids. Per the germline V gene, CDR1 is SNHLY and CDR2 is FYNNEI. The DNA for the CDR3 is TGTGCCAGCAGTGAAGCACAGGGTAATCGTGTTTGGGAGCAGTTCTTC. It specifies CASSEAQGNRVWEQFF. The variable domain in full, completed from reference TRBV2 and TRBJ2-1, reads EPEVTQTPSHQVTQMGQEVILRCVPISNHLYFYWYRQILGQKVEFLVSFYNNEISEKSEIFDDQFSVERPDGSNFTLKIRSTKLEDSAMYFCASSEAQGNRVWEQFFGPGTRLTVL.

The chain couples TRBV6-2 or TRBV6-3 to TRBJ1-6; tentatively, D is TRBD1 (5 bases). CDR1 MNHEY and CDR2 SVGEGT come from the germline V gene. The CDR3 totals 15 residues. Trimming pared 6 bases from V and 10 bases from J, leaving 19 bases between. The CDR3 nucleotides are TGTGCCAGCAGCCGACTAGGGGAGGAGAGATCACCCCTCCACTTT. It specifies CASSRLGEERSPLHF.

V usage is TRBV24-1 and J usage is TRBJ2-1; TRBD2 might be the D (7 bases). Germline lookup yields CDR1 KGHDR and CDR2 SFDVKD. V dropped 0 bases and J dropped 2 bases, with 16 bases sitting between them. The length of the CDR3 is 18 residues. Written as DNA, the CDR3 is TGTGCCACCAGTGATTTGCGGTCGAGGGGGGGCACCTACAATGAGCAGTTCTTC. This translates into CATSDLRSRGGTYNEQFF.

This chain links TRBV3-1 (or the pseudogene TRBV3-2) with TRBJ2-1; D unresolved. V dropped 8 bases and J dropped 0 bases, with 8 bases sitting between them. The CDR3 spans 13 residues. Germline V CDR1 and CDR2: LGHDT, YNNKEL (reference sequence). CDR3 residues: CASGVGSYNEQFF. CDR3 bases: TGTGCCAGCGGAGTTGGCTCCTACAATGAGCAGTTCTTC.

This clone was observed a single time. This CDR3 reads CAQTPQDSYEQYF. CDR3 coding DNA: TGTGCCCAGACCCCACAGGACTCCTACGAGCAGTACTTC. This chain joins TRBV30 and TRBJ2-7; weak D call: TRBD1 (5 bases). Trimming pared 8 bases from V and 0 bases from J, leaving 14 bases between. The length of the CDR3 is 13 residues. In germline, CDR1 is GTSNPN, CDR2 SVGIG (reference sequence).

The chain links TRBV30 to TRBJ1-6, with TRBD1 identical over 8 bases. The CDR3 spans 13 residues. The V gene end was trimmed by 5 bases and the J gene end by 7 bases; junction bases not matched to a gene: 4. In germline, CDR1 is GTSNPN, CDR2 SVGIG (reference sequence). Written as DNA, the CDR3 is TGTGCCTGGCACCCAGGGGGCAATTCACCCCTCCACTTT. It is translated as CAWHPGGNSPLHF.